This T cell receptor (beta chain) was recovered during a study of cytomegalovirus exposure and HLA in healthy donors. Study results and limitations: Presence/absence comparisons presumed near-even sequencing depth among donors.

The count of this clone is one. Its antigen is currently unknown. V lost 1 base, J lost 5 bases, and 8 bases lay in between. There are 13 residues in the CDR3. Per the germline V gene, CDR1 is SGHVS and CDR2 is FQNEAQ. 60 Vbeta and 13 Jbeta primers were used in PCR. Repertoires were generated with immunoSEQ multiplex PCR, while TCRdb's copy carries only in-frame clones and drops some. This sample has 150,000 to 200,000 clones; approximately 77% occur once, and the top ten carry around 7%. The chain couples TRBV7-8 to TRBJ1-1; D unresolved. The source of this sequence is a male donor in good health and CMV-seropositive. What was sequenced was PBMCs. CDR3 in DNA: TGTGCCAGCAGCTTAGGGGAGAAAACTGAAGCTTTCTTT. Amino acids: CASSLGEKTEAFF. Filled out from reference TRBV7-8 and TRBJ1-1, the complete variable domain reads GAGVSQSPRYKVAKRGQDVALRCDPISGHVSLFWYQQALGQGPEFLTYFQNEAQLDKSGLPSDRFFAERPEGSVSTLKIQRTQQEDSAVYLCASSLGEKTEAFFGQGTRLTVV.